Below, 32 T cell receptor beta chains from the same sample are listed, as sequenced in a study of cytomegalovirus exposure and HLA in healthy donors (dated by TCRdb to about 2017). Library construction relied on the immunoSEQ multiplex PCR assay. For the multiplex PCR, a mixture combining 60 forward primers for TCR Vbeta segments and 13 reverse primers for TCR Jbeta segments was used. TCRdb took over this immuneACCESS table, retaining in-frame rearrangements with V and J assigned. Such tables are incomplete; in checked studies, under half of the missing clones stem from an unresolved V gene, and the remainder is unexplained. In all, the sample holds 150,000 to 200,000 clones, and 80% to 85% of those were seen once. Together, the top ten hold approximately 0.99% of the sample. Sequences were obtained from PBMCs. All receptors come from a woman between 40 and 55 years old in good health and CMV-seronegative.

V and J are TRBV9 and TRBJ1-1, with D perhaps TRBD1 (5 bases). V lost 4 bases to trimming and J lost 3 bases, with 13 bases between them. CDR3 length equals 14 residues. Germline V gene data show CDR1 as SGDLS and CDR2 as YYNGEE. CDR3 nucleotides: TGTGCCAGCAGCCGAGATGACAGATACACTGAAGCTTTCTTT. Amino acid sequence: CASSRDDRYTEAFF.

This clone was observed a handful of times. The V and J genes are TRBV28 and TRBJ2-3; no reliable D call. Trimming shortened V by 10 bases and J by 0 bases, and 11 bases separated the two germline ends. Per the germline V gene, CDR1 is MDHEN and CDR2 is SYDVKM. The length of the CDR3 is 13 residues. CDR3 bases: TGTGCCACTCAGAAACCTAGCACAGATACGCAGTATTTT. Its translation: CATQKPSTDTQYF.

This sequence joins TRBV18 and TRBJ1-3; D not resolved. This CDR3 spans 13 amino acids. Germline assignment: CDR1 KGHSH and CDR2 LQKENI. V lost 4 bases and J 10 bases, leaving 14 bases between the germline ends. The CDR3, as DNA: TGTGCCAGCTCACAAGAGGGATCGGCGACCATATATTTT. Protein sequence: CASSQEGSATIYF.

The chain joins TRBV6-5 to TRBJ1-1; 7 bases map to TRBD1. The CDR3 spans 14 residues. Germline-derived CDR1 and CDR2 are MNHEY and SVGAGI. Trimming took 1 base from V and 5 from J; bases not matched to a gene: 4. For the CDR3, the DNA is TGTGCCAGCAGTTACTATCCGGACAGGACTGAAGCTTTCTTT. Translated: CASSYYPDRTEAFF.

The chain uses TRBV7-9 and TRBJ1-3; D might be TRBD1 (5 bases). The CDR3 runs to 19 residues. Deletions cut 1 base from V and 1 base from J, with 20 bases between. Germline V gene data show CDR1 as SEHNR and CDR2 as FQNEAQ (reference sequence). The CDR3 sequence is CASSLVTGPRPPSGNTIYF. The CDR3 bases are TGTGCCAGCAGCTTAGTAACAGGACCCAGACCCCCTTCTGGAAACACCATATATTTT.

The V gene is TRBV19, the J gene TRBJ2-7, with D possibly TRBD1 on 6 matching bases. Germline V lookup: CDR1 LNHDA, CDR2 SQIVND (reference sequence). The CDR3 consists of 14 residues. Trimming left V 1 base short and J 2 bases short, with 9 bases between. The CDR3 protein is CASSIGDKPYEQYF. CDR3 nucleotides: TGTGCCAGTAGTATAGGGGACAAGCCCTACGAGCAGTACTTC.

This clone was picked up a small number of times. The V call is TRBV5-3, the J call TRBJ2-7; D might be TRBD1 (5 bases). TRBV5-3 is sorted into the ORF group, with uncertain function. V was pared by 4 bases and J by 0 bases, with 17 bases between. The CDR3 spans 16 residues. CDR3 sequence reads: CARSRGPGKNSYEQYF. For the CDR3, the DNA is TGTGCCAGAAGCAGGGGCCCAGGAAAAAACTCCTACGAGCAGTACTTC.

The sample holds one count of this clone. In nucleotides, the CDR3 is TGTGCCAGCAGTTCGGGACACCGGGTTGGGGAACTGTTTTTT. It encodes CASSSGHRVGELFF. The rearrangement joins TRBV6-5 to TRBJ1-4; TRBD1 is a possible D gene (6 bases). V lost 4 bases and J lost 12, with 18 bases in between. This CDR3 comprises 14 residues. CDR1 is MNHEY, CDR2 SVGAGI, per germline.

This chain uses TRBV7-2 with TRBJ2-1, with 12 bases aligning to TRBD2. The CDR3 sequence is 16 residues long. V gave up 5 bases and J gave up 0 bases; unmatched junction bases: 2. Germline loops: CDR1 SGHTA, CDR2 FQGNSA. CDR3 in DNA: TGTGCCAGCAGCCTGACTAGCGGGGGCTCCTACAATGAGCAGTTCTTC. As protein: CASSLTSGGSYNEQFF.

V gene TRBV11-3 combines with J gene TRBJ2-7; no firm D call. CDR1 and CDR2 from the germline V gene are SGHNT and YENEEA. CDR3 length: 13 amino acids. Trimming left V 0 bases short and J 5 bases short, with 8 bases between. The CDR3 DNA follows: TGTGCCAGCAGCTTAGATCCTATCCACGAGCAGTACTTC. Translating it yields CASSLDPIHEQYF.

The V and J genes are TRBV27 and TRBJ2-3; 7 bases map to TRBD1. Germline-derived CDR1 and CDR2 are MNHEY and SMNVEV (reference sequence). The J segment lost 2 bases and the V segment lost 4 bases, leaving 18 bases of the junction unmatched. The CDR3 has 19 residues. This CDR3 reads CASSSAQGVTGGITDTQYF. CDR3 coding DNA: TGTGCCAGCAGTTCGGCTCAGGGGGTCACAGGTGGGATCACAGATACGCAGTATTTT.

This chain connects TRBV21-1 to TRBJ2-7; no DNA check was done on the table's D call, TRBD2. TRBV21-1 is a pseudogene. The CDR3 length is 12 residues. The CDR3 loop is CASSKRGYEQYV. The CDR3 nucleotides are TGTGCCAGCAGCAAAAGAGGCTACGAGCAGTACGTC.

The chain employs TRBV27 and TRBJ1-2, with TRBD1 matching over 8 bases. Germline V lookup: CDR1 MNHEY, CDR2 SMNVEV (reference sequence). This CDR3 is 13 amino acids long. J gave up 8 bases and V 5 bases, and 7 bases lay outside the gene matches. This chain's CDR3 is CASSPGQGVGYTF. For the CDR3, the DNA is TGTGCCAGCAGTCCAGGACAGGGCGTGGGCTACACCTTC.

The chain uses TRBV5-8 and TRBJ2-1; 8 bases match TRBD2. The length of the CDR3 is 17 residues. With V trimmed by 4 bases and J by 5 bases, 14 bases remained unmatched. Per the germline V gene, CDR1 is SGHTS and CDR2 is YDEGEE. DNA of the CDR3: TGTGCCAGCAGCACCTGGGGGGCGGGAGGCACGAACAATGAGCAGTTCTTC. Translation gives CASSTWGAGGTNNEQFF.

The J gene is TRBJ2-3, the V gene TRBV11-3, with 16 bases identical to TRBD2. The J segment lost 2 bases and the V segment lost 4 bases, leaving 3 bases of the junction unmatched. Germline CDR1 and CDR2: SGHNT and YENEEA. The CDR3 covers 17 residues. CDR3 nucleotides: TGTGCCAGCAGCTCGGGACTAGCGGGAGGGTCCACAGATACGCAGTATTTT. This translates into CASSSGLAGGSTDTQYF.

CDR3 amino acids: CASSPRTAAASYNEQFF. CDR3 nucleotides: TGTGCCAGCAGTCCGCGGACAGCCGCGGCCTCCTACAATGAGCAGTTCTTC. The chain has TRBV27 and TRBJ2-1, with D possibly being TRBD1 (6 bases). The germline V and J ends were trimmed by 5 bases and 0 bases, with 17 bases remaining between them. The CDR3 extends over 17 amino acids. The germline V gene encodes CDR1 MNHEY and CDR2 SMNVEV (reference sequence).

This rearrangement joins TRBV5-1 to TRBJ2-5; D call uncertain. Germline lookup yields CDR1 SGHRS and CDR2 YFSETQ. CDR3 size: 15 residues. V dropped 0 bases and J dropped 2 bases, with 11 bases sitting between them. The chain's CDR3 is CASSLAFTDQETQYF. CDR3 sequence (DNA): TGCGCCAGCAGCTTGGCCTTTACAGATCAAGAGACCCAGTACTTC.

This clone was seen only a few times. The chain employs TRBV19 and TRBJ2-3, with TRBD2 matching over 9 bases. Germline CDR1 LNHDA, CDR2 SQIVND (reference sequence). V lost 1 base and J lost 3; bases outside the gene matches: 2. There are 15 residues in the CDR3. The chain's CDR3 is CASSIGGRGTDTQYF. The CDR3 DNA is TGTGCCAGTAGTATAGGCGGGAGGGGGACAGATACGCAGTATTTT.

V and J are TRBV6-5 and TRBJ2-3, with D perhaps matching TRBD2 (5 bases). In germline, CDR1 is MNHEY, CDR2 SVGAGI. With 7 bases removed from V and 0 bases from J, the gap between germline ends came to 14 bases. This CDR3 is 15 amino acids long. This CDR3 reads CASTPTAASTDTQYF. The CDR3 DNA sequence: TGTGCCAGCACCCCCACAGCGGCAAGCACAGATACGCAGTATTTT.

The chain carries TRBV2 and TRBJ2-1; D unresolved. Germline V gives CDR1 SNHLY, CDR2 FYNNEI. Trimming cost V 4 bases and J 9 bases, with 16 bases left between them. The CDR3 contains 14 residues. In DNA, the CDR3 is TGTGCCAGCAGTGCCTTTCTAGTAGGTCGTGAGCAGTTCTTC. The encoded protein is CASSAFLVGREQFF.

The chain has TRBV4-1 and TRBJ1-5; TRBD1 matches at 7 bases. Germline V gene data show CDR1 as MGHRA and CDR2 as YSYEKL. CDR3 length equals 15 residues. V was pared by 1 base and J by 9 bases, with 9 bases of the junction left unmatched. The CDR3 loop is CASSQVTSGGGPQHF. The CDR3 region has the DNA TGCGCCAGCAGCCAAGTGACCTCAGGGGGAGGGCCCCAGCATTTT.

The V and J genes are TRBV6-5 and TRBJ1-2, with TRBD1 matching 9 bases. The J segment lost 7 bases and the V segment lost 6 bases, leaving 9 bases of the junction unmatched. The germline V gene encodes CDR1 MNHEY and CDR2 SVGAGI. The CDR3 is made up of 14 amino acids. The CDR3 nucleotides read TGTGCCAGCAGGCCACAGGGGGCGCAGGGTGGCTACACCTTC. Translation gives CASRPQGAQGGYTF.

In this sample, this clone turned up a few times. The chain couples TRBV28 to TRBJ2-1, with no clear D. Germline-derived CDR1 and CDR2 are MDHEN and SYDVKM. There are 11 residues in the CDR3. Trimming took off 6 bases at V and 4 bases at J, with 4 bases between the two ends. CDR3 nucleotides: TGTGCCAGCAGCGGGTACAATGAGCAGTTCTTC. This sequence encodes CASSGYNEQFF.

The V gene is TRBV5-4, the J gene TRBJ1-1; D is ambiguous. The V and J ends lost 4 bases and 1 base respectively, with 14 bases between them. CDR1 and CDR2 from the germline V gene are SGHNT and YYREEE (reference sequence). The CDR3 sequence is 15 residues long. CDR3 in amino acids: CASSPNPGGNTEAFF. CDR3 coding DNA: TGTGCCAGCAGCCCCAATCCTGGCGGGAACACTGAAGCTTTCTTT.

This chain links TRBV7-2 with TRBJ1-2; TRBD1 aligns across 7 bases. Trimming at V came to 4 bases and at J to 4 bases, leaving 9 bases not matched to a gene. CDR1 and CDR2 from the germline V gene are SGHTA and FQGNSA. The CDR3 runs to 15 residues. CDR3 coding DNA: TGTGCCAGCAGCTCGAACAGGGGACGAAGCTATGGCTACACCTTC. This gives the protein CASSSNRGRSYGYTF.

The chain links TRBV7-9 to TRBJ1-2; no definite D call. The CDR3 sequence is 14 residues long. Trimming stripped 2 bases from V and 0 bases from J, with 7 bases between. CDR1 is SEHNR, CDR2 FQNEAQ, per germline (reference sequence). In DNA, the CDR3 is TGTGCCAGCAGCTTATCCGGGGCTAACTATGGCTACACCTTC. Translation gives CASSLSGANYGYTF.

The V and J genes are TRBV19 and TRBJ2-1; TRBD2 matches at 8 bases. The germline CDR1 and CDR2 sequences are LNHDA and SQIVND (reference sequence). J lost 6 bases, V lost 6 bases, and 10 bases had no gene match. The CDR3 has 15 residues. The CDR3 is CASSRAGGPTNEQFF. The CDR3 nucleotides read TGTGCCAGTAGCCGTGCGGGAGGTCCCACCAATGAGCAGTTCTTC.

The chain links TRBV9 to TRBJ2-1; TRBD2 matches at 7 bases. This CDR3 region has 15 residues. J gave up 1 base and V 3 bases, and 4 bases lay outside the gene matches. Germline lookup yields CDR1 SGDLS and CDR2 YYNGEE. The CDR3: CASSAGGGSYNEQFF. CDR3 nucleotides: TGTGCCAGCAGCGCGGGGGGAGGTTCCTACAATGAGCAGTTCTTC.

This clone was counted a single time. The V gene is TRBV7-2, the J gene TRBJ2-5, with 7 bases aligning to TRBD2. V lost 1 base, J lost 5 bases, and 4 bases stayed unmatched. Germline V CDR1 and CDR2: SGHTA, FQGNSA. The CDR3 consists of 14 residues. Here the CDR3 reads CASSLGGGLETQYF. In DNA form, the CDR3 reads TGTGCCAGCAGCTTAGGGGGAGGGCTGGAGACCCAGTACTTC.

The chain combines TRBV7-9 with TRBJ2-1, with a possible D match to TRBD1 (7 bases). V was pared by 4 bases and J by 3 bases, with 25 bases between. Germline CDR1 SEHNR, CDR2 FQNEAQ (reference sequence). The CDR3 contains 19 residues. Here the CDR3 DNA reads TGTGCCAGCAGCTCTCTACCAGGGGGGACCTCGAATCTCTACAATGAGCAGTTCTTC. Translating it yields CASSSLPGGTSNLYNEQFF.

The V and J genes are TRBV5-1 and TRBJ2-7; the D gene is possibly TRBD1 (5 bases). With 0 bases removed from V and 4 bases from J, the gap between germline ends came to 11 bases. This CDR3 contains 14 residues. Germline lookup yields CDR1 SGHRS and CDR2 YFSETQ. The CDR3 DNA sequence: TGCGCCAGCAGCTTGGGCCAGGGCGGTTACGAGCAGTACGTC. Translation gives CASSLGQGGYEQYV.

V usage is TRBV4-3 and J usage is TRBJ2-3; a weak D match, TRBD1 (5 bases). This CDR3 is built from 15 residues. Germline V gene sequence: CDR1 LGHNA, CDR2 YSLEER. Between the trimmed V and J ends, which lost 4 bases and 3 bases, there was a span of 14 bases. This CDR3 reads CASSPDSQVTDTQYF. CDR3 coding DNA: TGCGCCAGCAGCCCCGACAGCCAAGTAACAGATACGCAGTATTTT.